The entry below describes one T cell receptor (beta chain). Its specificity is not known. The data originate from a study of OX40 agonist ivuxolimab in advanced cancers. About the research overall: The patients received ivuxolimab by intravenous route every 2 weeks at 0.01 to 10 mg/kg.

Sequenced by immunoSEQ multiplex PCR; TCRdb stores in-frame clones only, minus some. The top ten hold 20% to 25% of the sample, which has some 80,000 clones, 84% seen once. This CDR3 has 15 amino acids. The ends lost 7 bases at V and 6 bases at J; junction bases unmatched: 10. CDR1 LNHDA and CDR2 SQIVND come from the germline V gene (reference sequence). Notes on the study in general: The study did not work out the antigen specificity of the expanded peripheral T cells. Nonresponders included some who also had low normalized T-cell clonal expansion.

The sequence came from an adult with an advanced solid tumor such as melanoma, head and neck, liver or kidney cancer. J is TRBJ2-2 and V is TRBV19; 8 nucleotides align to TRBD2. The input for sequencing was CD4+ or CD8+ T cells sorted from blood, taken in a trial of the OX40 agonist ivuxolimab. The CDR3 region has the DNA TGTGCCAGTACCCTTAACGGGGGGGCCTCCGGGGAGCTGTTTTTT. The encoded protein is CASTLNGGASGELFF.